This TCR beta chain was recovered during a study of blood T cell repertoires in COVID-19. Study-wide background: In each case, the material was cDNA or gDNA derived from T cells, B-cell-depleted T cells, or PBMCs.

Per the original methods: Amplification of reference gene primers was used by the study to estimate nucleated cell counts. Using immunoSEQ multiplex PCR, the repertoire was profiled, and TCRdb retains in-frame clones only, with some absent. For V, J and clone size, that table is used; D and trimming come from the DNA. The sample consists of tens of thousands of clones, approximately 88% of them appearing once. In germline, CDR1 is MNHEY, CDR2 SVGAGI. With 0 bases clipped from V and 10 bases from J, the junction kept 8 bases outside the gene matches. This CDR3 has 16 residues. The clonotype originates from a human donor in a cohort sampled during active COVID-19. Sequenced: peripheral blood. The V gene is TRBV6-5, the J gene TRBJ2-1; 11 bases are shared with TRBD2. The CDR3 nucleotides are TGTGCCAGCAGTTACTCGATTAGCGGGGGGGAGGGGGAGCAGTTCTTC. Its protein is CASSYSISGGEGEQFF.